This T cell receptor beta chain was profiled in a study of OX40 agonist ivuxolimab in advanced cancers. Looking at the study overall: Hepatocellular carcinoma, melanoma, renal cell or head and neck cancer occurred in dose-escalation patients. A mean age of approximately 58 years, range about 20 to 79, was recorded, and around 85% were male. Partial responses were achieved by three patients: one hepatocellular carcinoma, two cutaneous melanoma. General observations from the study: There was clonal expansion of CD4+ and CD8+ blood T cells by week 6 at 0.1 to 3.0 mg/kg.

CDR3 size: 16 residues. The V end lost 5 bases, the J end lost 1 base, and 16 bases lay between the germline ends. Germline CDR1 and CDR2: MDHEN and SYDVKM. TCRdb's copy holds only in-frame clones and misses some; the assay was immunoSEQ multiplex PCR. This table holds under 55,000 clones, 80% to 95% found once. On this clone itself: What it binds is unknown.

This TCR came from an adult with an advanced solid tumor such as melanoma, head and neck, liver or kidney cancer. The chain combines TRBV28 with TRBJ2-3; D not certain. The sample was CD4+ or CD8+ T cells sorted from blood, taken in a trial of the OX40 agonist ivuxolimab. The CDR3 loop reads CASSLAAAGGTDTQYF. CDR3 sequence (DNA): TGTGCCAGCAGTCTCGCGGCGGCTGGGGGCACAGATACGCAGTATTTT.